These 19 T cell receptor beta chains were sequenced from one sample in a study of Ad26.COV2.S vaccination and SARS-CoV-2 variants. Produced via immunoSEQ multiplex PCR; TCRdb's table is partial and in-frame only. Among around 320,000 clones, about 86% were seen once, and the ten largest hold roughly 2.1%. Treatment described: 15 to 20 received Ad26.COV2.S at low or high dose, single or two shots; 5 received placebo; per-sample allocation not given. At day 63 after the first vaccine or placebo injection, samples were drawn. The starting material was peripheral blood, obtained in a trial of Ad26.COV2.S vaccine versus placebo. The receptors stem from a person between 18 and 65 years old who received the Ad26.COV2.S COVID-19 vaccine or a placebo.

The rearrangement joins TRBV11-2 to TRBJ2-1, with D uncertain. The CDR3 runs to 11 residues. The germline gives CDR1 SGHAT, CDR2 FQNNGV. V lost 7 bases, J lost 7 bases, and 8 bases lay in between. The CDR3 nucleotides read TGTGCCAGCACCCTTACGAATGAGCAGTTCTTC. The encoded protein is CASTLTNEQFF.

The gene calls are TRBV30 and TRBJ2-5, with TRBD2 matching 11 bases. Germline V gene lookup returns CDR1 GTSNPN and CDR2 SVGIG (reference sequence). The CDR3 runs 14 residues. Unmatched junction bases numbered 6, after V lost 5 bases and J lost 4 bases. The DNA for the CDR3 is TGTGCCTGGGATAGCGGGGGGGCCGGAGAGACCCAGTACTTC. Protein sequence: CAWDSGGAGETQYF. The complete variable domain, with remaining parts taken from reference TRBV30 and TRBJ2-5, reads SQTIHQWPATLVQPVGSPLSLECTVEGTSNPNLYWYRQAAGRGLQLLFYSVGIGQISSEVPQNLSASRPQDRQFILSSKKLLLSDSGFYLCAWDSGGAGETQYFGPGTRLLVL.

The table lists this clone with a count of one. This sequence joins TRBV10-3 and TRBJ2-7; TRBD1 matches 12 bases. There are 15 residues in the CDR3. The V and J ends lost 10 bases and 4 bases, in that order; junction bases with no gene match: 11. Germline V gives CDR1 ENHRY, CDR2 SYGVKD. CDR3 in DNA: TGTGCCACCGGTTTAGGGACAGGGGGCGATTACGAGCAGTACTTC. Translated, it gives CATGLGTGGDYEQYF.

V usage is TRBV4-1 and J usage is TRBJ2-7; D remains ambiguous. Germline CDR1 and CDR2: MGHRA and YSYEKL. CDR3 size: 16 residues. V dropped 4 bases and J dropped 3 bases, with 19 bases sitting between them. This CDR3 reads CASSRSTQTDNYEQYF. In nucleotides, the CDR3 is TGCGCCAGCAGCCGTTCGACACAAACCGATAACTACGAGCAGTACTTC.

The V and J genes are TRBV11-1 and TRBJ2-5, with 9 bases matching TRBD1. From germline, CDR1 is SGHAT and CDR2 FQDESV (reference sequence). This CDR3 spans 15 amino acids. V lost 5 bases, J lost 3 bases, and 7 bases stayed unmatched. The CDR3 spells CASSPQGAREETQYF. As DNA, the CDR3 is TGTGCCAGCAGCCCACAGGGGGCCCGAGAAGAGACCCAGTACTTC.

There are a few counts of this clone. The chain combines TRBV9 with TRBJ2-2, with 11 positions matching TRBD2. V trimming: 4 bases; J trimming: 3 bases; junction bases outside the gene matches: 2. Germline V gives CDR1 SGDLS, CDR2 YYNGEE. CDR3 length: 15 residues. The CDR3 region has the DNA TGTGCCAGCAGCCTAGCGGGGGGAGACACCGGGGAGCTGTTTTTT. Translating gives CASSLAGGDTGELFF.

This clone was detected once. V usage is TRBV10-2 and J usage is TRBJ2-3, with D possibly matching TRBD2 (5 bases). This CDR3 is 13 amino acids long. Germline values: CDR1 WSHSY, CDR2 SAAADI. Trimming cost V 8 bases and J 2 bases, with 11 bases left between them. The CDR3 protein is CASQSGHTDTQYF. Written as DNA, the CDR3 is TGCGCCAGCCAAAGCGGTCACACAGATACGCAGTATTTT.

This sequence joins TRBV4-3 and TRBJ2-3; D is perhaps TRBD2 (6 bases). Germline V CDR1 and CDR2: LGHNA, YSLEER. Deletions cut 1 base from V and 6 bases from J, with 14 bases between. The CDR3 spans 15 residues. CDR3 in amino acids: CASSQGGKGRDTQYF. Written as DNA, the CDR3 is TGCGCCAGCAGCCAAGGCGGAAAGGGGAGGGATACGCAGTATTTT.

This sequence joins TRBV11-2 and TRBJ2-5; D is perhaps TRBD1 (6 bases). CDR3 length: 14 residues. The ends were cut back, 5 bases at V and 7 bases at J, with 17 bases in the middle. Germline V gene data show CDR1 as SGHAT and CDR2 as FQNNGV. The CDR3 here is CASSPLQGGRTQYF. In nucleotides, the CDR3 is TGTGCCAGCAGCCCACTGCAAGGGGGTAGGACCCAGTACTTC.

This sequence joins TRBV7-2 and TRBJ2-4, with D uncertain. Trimming left V 2 bases short and J 6 bases short, with 8 bases between. The length of the CDR3 is 13 residues. In germline, CDR1 is SGHTA, CDR2 FQGNSA. CDR3 sequence: CASSLLGSNIQYF. The CDR3 region has the DNA TGTGCCAGCAGCTTATTAGGGTCAAACATTCAGTACTTC.

The V gene is TRBV9, the J gene TRBJ1-1, with a weak D call TRBD1 (5 bases). Per germline, CDR1 SGDLS and CDR2 YYNGEE. The CDR3 totals 15 residues. V gave up 0 bases and J gave up 4 bases, with 13 bases separating them. CDR3 sequence reads: CASSVDNRGATEAFF. The CDR3, as DNA: TGTGCCAGCAGCGTAGATAATCGAGGGGCCACTGAAGCTTTCTTT.

The CDR3 region is CASSIKTGTTYEQYF. The CDR3, as DNA: TGTGCCAGCAGCATTAAAACCGGGACAACCTACGAGCAGTACTTC. The rearrangement links TRBV7-2 to TRBJ2-7, with a tentative D call TRBD1 (6 bases). From germline, CDR1 is SGHTA and CDR2 FQGNSA. V shed 5 bases and J shed 2 bases, with 16 bases lying between them. The CDR3 is 15 residues long.

This clone was detected a few times. The rearrangement joins TRBV7-2 to TRBJ1-2; D is uncertain. The V gene lost 5 bases and the J gene lost 5 bases, with 18 bases spanning the gap. Germline CDR1 is SGHTA and CDR2 is FQGNSA. This CDR3 spans 15 amino acids. The CDR3 sequence: CASSPSTTTGYGYTF. The CDR3 DNA is TGTGCCAGCAGCCCGAGCACTACAACGGGGTATGGCTACACCTTC. Drawing the rest from reference TRBV7-2 and TRBJ1-2, the complete variable domain is GAGVSQSPSNKVTEKGKDVELRCDPISGHTALYWYRQSLGQGLEFLIYFQGNSAPDKSGLPSDRFSAERTGGSVSTLTIQRTQQEDSAVYLCASSPSTTTGYGYTFGSGTRLTVV.

This chain uses TRBV6-6 with TRBJ2-1; perhaps TRBD2 as D (5 bases). Trimming took off 5 bases at V and 8 bases at J, with 10 bases between the two ends. Germline lookup yields CDR1 MNHNY and CDR2 SVGAGI (reference sequence). CDR3 length equals 12 residues. The CDR3 reads CASSRLGDEQFF. Written as DNA, the CDR3 is TGTGCCAGCAGTCGACTCGGGGATGAGCAGTTCTTC.

The genes are TRBV9 and TRBJ2-5, with 9 bases aligning to TRBD2. CDR1 and CDR2 (germline): SGDLS, YYNGEE. The V gene end was trimmed by 2 bases and the J gene end by 5 bases; junction bases not matched to a gene: 7. The length of the CDR3 is 15 residues. CDR3 DNA sequence: TGTGCCAGCAGCGTCAGCGGGGGGAATCTGGAGACCCAGTACTTC. This gives the protein CASSVSGGNLETQYF. Full variable domain (remainder filled in from reference TRBV9 and TRBJ2-5): DSGVTQTPKHLITATGQRVTLRCSPRSGDLSVYWYQQSLDQGLQFLIQYYNGEERAKGNILERFSAQQFPDLHSELNLSSLELGDSALYFCASSVSGGNLETQYFGPGTRLLVL.

The chain employs TRBV4-1 and TRBJ2-3; D ambiguous. Germline assignment: CDR1 MGHRA and CDR2 YSYEKL. Trimming left V 4 bases short and J 1 base short, with 18 bases between. The CDR3 runs 17 residues. Here the CDR3 reads CASSLRAGPDGTDTQYF. In DNA form, the CDR3 reads TGCGCCAGCAGCCTCAGAGCCGGACCCGACGGCACAGATACGCAGTATTTT.

The rearrangement uses TRBV3-1 (or the pseudogene TRBV3-2) and TRBJ2-3; D not certain. V gave up 3 bases and J gave up 6 bases, with 13 bases separating them. Germline loops: CDR1 LGHDT, CDR2 YNNKEL (reference sequence). The CDR3 totals 14 residues. CDR3 nucleotides: TGTGCCAGCAGCCATTCTACTAAATCCGATACGCAGTATTTT. Its protein is CASSHSTKSDTQYF.

The genes are TRBV5-1 and TRBJ1-3; the D is unclear. The CDR3 has 13 amino acids. V was shortened by 5 bases and J by 0 bases, with 6 bases between the two germline ends. Germline V lookup: CDR1 SGHRS, CDR2 YFSETQ. The CDR3 sequence: CASREGSGNTIYF. The CDR3 DNA follows: TGCGCCAGCAGGGAGGGCTCTGGAAACACCATATATTTT. The full variable domain, its missing parts supplied by reference TRBV5-1 and TRBJ1-3, is KAGVTQTPRYLIKTRGQQVTLSCSPISGHRSVSWYQQTPGQGLQFLFEYFSETQRNKGNFPGRFSGRQFSNSRSEMNVSTLELGDSALYLCASREGSGNTIYFGEGSWLTVV.

The sample holds one count of this clone. The chain recombines TRBV30 with TRBJ2-1; TRBD2 matches 8 bases. Germline assignment: CDR1 GTSNPN and CDR2 SVGIG (reference sequence). CDR3 length: 14 residues. V gave up 2 bases and J gave up 7 bases; unmatched junction bases: 7. DNA of the CDR3: TGTGCCTGGAGTCCCCTGACTAGCGATAATGAGCAGTTCTTC. Its protein is CAWSPLTSDNEQFF.